Following are 2 T cell receptor delta chains from one sample sequenced in a study of DNA immune sequencing with unique molecular identifiers. All 8 TRDV and 4 TRDJ genes were targeted in 32-plex amplification of genomic DNA. In around 3 barcoding PCR cycles, molecules received a 12-nucleotide UMI, then adapter PCR followed. TCRdb reprocessed the multiplex PCR reads using CATT. Of about 410 delta-chain clones in the sample, around 7.6% were seen once. The sample comprised gamma-delta T cells enriched from blood buffy coat, or unenriched PBMCs (not recorded which). Receptors originate from a human donor in good health.

Notes on this clone: This likely reflects a read error, since a far larger clone is one base away. The sample contains more than one DNA sequence encoding this CDR3. The gene calls are TRDV2 and TRDJ3, with D hard to call. Germline CDR1 reads GEAIGNYY; CDR2 reads EKD. The CDR3 totals 17 residues. The CDR3 loop reads CACDTSPPSWDTRQMFF. Here the CDR3 DNA reads TGTGCCTGCGACACATCGCCCCCCTCCTGGGACACCCGACAGATGTTTTTC.

A remark on this clone: A much larger clone differs by one base, so this may be a read error. Other DNA sequences in this sample translate to the same CDR3. No call exists for the J gene, whereas the V gene is TRDV1; whether TRDD3, the table's D call, matches the DNA was not checked. Germline CDR1 TSWWSYY, CDR2 QGS. There are 26 residues in the CDR3. CDR3 loop: CALGEPPPTDSVLGDTPQTAADKLIF. CDR3 bases: TGTGCTCTTGGGGAACCCCCTCCTACGGATTCAGTACTGGGGGATACGCCCCAGACGGCCGCCGATAAACTCATATTT.